This TCR beta chain was recovered during a study of blood T cells in healthy people across ages (dated by TCRdb to between 2014 and 2017). About the full investigation: In model experiments, template switching captured about one uniquely barcoded TCR beta cDNA molecule for every two T cells. To track age-related changes in TCR beta repertoire diversity, the study relied on deep sequencing normalized with unique cDNA molecular identifiers. Donors of different ages were randomly distributed across sequencing lanes to avoid experimental bias. The donors were split into four age groups: young (average around 17 years), middle-aged (about 40), aged (more than 60) and long-lived (under 90). Using the same blood draw, the study looked at two additional independent replicas of 1 million unique cDNA reads for two donors, one aged 18 to 29 and the other aged 80 or older.

As concerns this clonotype: The antigen this receptor binds is unknown. Base qualities are not recorded, but no much larger clone differs from it by a single base.

Beyond this particular receptor, the publication reports: Donor CMV infection status was unknown, potentially confounding age-related changes in expanded clonotypes. The long-lived group showed more naive CD4+ T cells, fewer expanded clones and increased TCR diversity than the aged group, suggesting age selection. Total diversity estimates from one million sequenced T cells were considered lower bounds and underestimates. Observed TCR beta diversity correlated strongly with the percentage of naive T cells measured by flow cytometry. As age increased, observed TCR beta diversity per million T cells dropped in a roughly linear way, and a significant reduction was already evident by age around 41. Because profiling used bulk unsorted PBMCs, naive and antigen-experienced compartments could not be compared conclusively.

V lost 0 bases and J lost 6 bases; the stretch between them is 11 bases long. The CDR3 sequence holds 13 residues, the cysteine and phenylalanine included. Just CDR3 DNA is preserved here, 39 bases in frame from base 1. The germline V gene (reference sequence) yields GTSNPN for CDR1 and SVGIG for CDR2. Library generation was performed with 5' RACE. Sequenced using an Illumina HiSeq 2500. A second roughly 6 to 12 cycle PCR used a sample-barcoded 5' primer and a J-beta primer mix. Each TCR beta cDNA molecule received a unique molecular identifier from a template-switch 5' adaptor carrying 12 random nucleotides. Each sample yielded at least 2.5 million CDR3-containing paired-end reads. First-strand cDNA was synthesized from all RNA with the Mint cDNA synthesis kit, primed by a TRBC-specific oligonucleotide. Following uracil-DNA glycosylase treatment, a first 18-cycle PCR with universal primers M1SS and BC2_uni_R was performed on all cDNA. On the authors' methods: Normalization of each sample was performed by random selection of 1 million high-quality reads, each carrying a distinct molecular identifier. Instead of being binned into consensus sequences, reads with shared molecular identifiers were discarded. MiTCR, with a Q25 quality threshold and the strictest error-elimination algorithm, was used for CDR3 identification, clonotype clustering and error correction. Lower-bound total TCR beta diversity was estimated with a nonparametric unseen species model using Euler transformation. The public sequencing data were trimmed at Q25 with fastp and processed into clonotypes with MiXCR by TCRdb, which kept only in-frame beta chains. A single entry per CDR3 protein holds the most common genes and DNA from its merged rows. The V and J calls here are based on TCRdb, not the publication. The sample data list hundreds of thousands of distinct CDR3 sequences, and approximately 50% of these were observed just once. Of the sample, over 35% falls within the top ten clones.

The approximately 39 donors, aged about 6 to 100 years, were systemically healthy Caucasian individuals from Russia. Around 10 milliliters of peripheral blood were collected from each donor into EDTA-treated Vacutainer tubes. PBMCs were isolated by Ficoll-Paque density-gradient centrifugation, with at least 6.5 million obtained per sample. Total RNA was extracted from PBMCs with Trizol reagent, with at least 6 micrograms obtained per sample. The percentages of naive CD45RAhigh/CD27high T cells were determined by flow cytometry on a PBMC aliquot from every donor. The chain is assembled from TRBV30 and TRBJ1-1; TRBD1 is a weak D gene call, 5 bases matching. The source of this sequence is a man aged 60 to 69 in good health. The specimen sequenced was blood. The DNA reads as follows: TGTGCCTGGAGTGTCACCGGGGCCGCTGAAGCTTTCTTT. Its protein reads: CAWSVTGAAEAFF. With the portions outside the CDR3 filled from the reference TRBV30 and TRBJ1-1 genes, the complete variable region becomes SQTIHQWPATLVQPVGSPLSLECTVEGTSNPNLYWYRQAAGRGLQLLFYSVGIGQISSEVPQNLSASRPQDRQFILSSKKLLLSDSGFYLCAWSVTGAAEAFFGQGTRLTVV.